The clone carrying this TCR beta chain was found many times. Primers used in a second PCR of about 7 to 12 cycles were a sample-barcoded 5' primer and a J-beta primer mix. TCRdb recomputed calls from the 5' RACE reads with MiXCR, one row per CDR3 protein. The table lists around 1.7 million distinct CDR3 sequences, roughly 28% of them singletons. The sample is drawn from a study of blood T cells in healthy people across ages. The CDR3 has 13 amino acids. CDR1 is WNHNN and CDR2 is SYGVQD in the germline V gene (reference sequence). Trimming left V 9 bases short and J 2 bases short, with 11 bases between.

This receptor was obtained from a woman in her 30s in good health. The sample consisted of blood. The gene calls are TRBV10-1 and TRBJ2-1, with D maybe TRBD1 (6 bases). The CDR3 loop is CASRQDTYNEQFF. The CDR3 DNA follows: TGCGCCAGTCGACAGGATACCTACAATGAGCAGTTCTTC.